This T cell receptor beta chain derives from a study of CD8+CD57+ T cells in acquired aplastic anemia. Genomic DNA templated the TCR beta VDJ and CDR3 profiling. MiXCR, applied by TCRdb to the reads, yields one record per CDR3 protein. The sample gives under 250,000 distinct CDR3 sequences, around half of which show up once; 7.8% is in the top ten. CDR1 is SGHTA, CDR2 FQGNSA, per germline. V was pared by 5 bases and J by 1 base, with 11 bases between. The CDR3 is 14 amino acids. This clonotype appeared many times. No antigen is known for it. The authors sequenced patients whose flow cytometry had shown CD8+CD57+ cell expansion. Study results and caveats: Levels of CD8+ Simpson's diversity were not significantly distinct in patients versus controls.

The source material was sorted CD4+, CD8+, or CD8+CD57+ T cells (not recorded which) from PBMCs. This chain uses TRBV7-2 with TRBJ1-1; D not resolved. The TCR was taken from a human donor with aplastic anemia. In DNA form, the CDR3 reads TGTGCCAGCAGCCGAATCTCAACGAACACTGAAGCTTTCTTT. It is translated as CASSRISTNTEAFF.